This TCR beta chain came from a study of blood T cell repertoires in COVID-19. Only in-frame clones appear in the TCRdb table, and some are missing; sequencing was by immunoSEQ multiplex PCR. The sample yields 150,000 or so clones, about 85% seen once. Patients in Seattle were enrolled during active infection, then followed longitudinally. The clonotype was recovered from a woman aged 70-85 years with COVID-19, enrolled during active disease. Sequenced sample: peripheral blood.

Here the CDR3 reads CASSSQEGREQYF. The CDR3 nucleotides are TGTGCCAGCAGCTCCCAGGAAGGGAGGGAGCAGTACTTC. This chain connects TRBV5-4 to TRBJ2-7; D is possibly TRBD2 (6 bases). The CDR3 spans 13 residues. The ends were cut back, 3 bases at V and 7 bases at J, with 14 bases in the middle. Looked up from germline, CDR1 is SGHNT and CDR2 is YYREEE (reference sequence).